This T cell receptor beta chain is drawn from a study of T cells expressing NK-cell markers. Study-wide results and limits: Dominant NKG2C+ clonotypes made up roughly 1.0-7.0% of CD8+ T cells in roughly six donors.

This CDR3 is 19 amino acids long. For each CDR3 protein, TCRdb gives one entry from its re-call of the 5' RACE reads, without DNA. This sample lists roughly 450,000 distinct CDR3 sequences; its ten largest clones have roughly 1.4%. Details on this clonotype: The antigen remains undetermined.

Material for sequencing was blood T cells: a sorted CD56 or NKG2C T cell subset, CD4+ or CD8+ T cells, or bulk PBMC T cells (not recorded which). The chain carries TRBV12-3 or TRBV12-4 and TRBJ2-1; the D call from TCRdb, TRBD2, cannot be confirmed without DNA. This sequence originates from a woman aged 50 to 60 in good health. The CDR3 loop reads CASSLVGLAGGIPYNEQFF.